This paragraph reports one T cell receptor beta chain. Those enrolled, adults aged 18 to 89 years, came from about two dozen US areas. These data come from a study of blood T cell repertoires in COVID-19. Study-level background: There were acute and convalescent COVID-19 samples, and they came from the United States, Italy and Spain. The cDNA or gDNA used as material had been derived from T cells, B-cell-depleted T cells, or PBMCs.

Profiled with immunoSEQ multiplex PCR; TCRdb holds only in-frame clones, not every one. The sample carries 300,000 to 350,000 clones, roughly 86% recorded once. This CDR3 is built from 17 residues. Germline-derived CDR1 and CDR2 are LNHDA and SQIVND (reference sequence). The V end lost 8 bases, the J end lost 5 bases, and 25 bases lay between the germline ends. This clonotype was obtained from a woman aged 18-29 years who had recovered from COVID-19. The sequencing input was PBMCs or T cells enriched from blood (not recorded which). V and J are TRBV19 and TRBJ1-5; perhaps TRBD1 as D (6 bases). DNA of the CDR3: TGTGCCAGTCGCATCGCGGCAGGGGAAGCGAGGTATCAGCCCCAGCATTTT. Its translation is CASRIAAGEARYQPQHF.